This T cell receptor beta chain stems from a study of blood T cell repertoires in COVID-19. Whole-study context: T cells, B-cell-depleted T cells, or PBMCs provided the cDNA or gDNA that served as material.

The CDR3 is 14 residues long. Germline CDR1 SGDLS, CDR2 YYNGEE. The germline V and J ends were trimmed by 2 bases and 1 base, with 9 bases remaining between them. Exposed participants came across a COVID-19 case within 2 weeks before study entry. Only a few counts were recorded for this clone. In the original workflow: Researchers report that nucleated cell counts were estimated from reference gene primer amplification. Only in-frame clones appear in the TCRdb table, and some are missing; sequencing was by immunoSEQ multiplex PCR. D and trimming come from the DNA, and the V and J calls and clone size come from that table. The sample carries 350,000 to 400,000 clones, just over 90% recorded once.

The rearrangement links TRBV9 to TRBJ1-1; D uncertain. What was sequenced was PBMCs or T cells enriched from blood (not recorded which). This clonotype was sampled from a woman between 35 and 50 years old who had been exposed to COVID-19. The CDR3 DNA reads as TGTGCCAGCAGCGTCAGCGGCGGGAACACTGAAGCTTTCTTT. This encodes CASSVSGGNTEAFF.